These T cell receptor beta chains were read from a single sample in a study of CD8 T cells in Susac syndrome. MiXCR, run by TCRdb on the immunoSEQ multiplex PCR reads, gives a single entry per CDR3 protein. The table records about 200,000 distinct CDR3 sequences, under 95% of them present only once. Sequencing was carried out using CD4+ T cells from PBMCs. All receptors derive from a human donor in good health. The CDR3 runs from the conserved cysteine through the conserved F or W. Fields, in order: D gene, clone size, V gene, J gene, CDR3 protein, CDR3 DNA. A D gene is named only where the DNA matches it firmly. The size of a clone is reported for some rows only, either as once, few or many, or as a class for expanded clones.

>NA|NA|TRBV28|TRBJ2-2
CASSPGHTGELFF
TGTGCCAGCAGTCCTGGACACACCGGGGAGCTGTTTTTT
>NA|NA|TRBV7-3|TRBJ2-7
CASSLTNGYEQYF
TGTGCCAGCAGCTTAACGAACGGTTACGAGCAGTACTTC
>TRBD2|NA|TRBV27|TRBJ2-3
CASSSLAGVADTQYF
TGTGCCAGCAGTTCACTAGCGGGGGTTGCAGATACGCAGTATTTT
>NA|NA|TRBV29-1|TRBJ2-1
CSAARGVLYNEQFF
TGCAGCGCTGCGAGGGGAGTCCTTTACAATGAGCAGTTCTTC
>NA|once|TRBV4-1|TRBJ1-6
CASSHVRDSEKSYNSPLHF
TGCGCCAGCAGCCATGTTCGCGACTCAGAAAAGAGCTATAATTCACCCCTCCACTTT
>TRBD1|NA|TRBV27|TRBJ2-5
CASSLGQGTGWEETQYF
TGTGCCAGCAGTTTGGGACAGGGCACCGGGTGGGAAGAGACCCAGTACTTC
>TRBD2|NA|TRBV4-2|TRBJ2-3
CASSPRTSGHTDTQYF
TGTGCCAGCAGTCCCAGGACTAGCGGACACACAGATACGCAGTATTTT
>TRBD2|NA|TRBV7-9|TRBJ2-1
CASETGGQWEQFF
TGTGCCAGCGAAACGGGGGGGCAATGGGAGCAGTTCTTC
>NA|NA|TRBV19|TRBJ1-2
CASSRPRETGTTNYGYTF
TGTGCCAGTAGTAGGCCGAGAGAGACCGGCACTACTAACTATGGCTACACCTTC
>TRBD1|NA|TRBV7-2|TRBJ1-1
CASSAAGQGLRDTEAFF
TGTGCCAGCAGCGCCGCGGGACAGGGATTAAGGGACACTGAAGCTTTCTTT
>TRBD1|NA|TRBV15|TRBJ1-2
CATSREQGAGYGYTF
TGTGCCACCAGCAGAGAACAGGGGGCTGGCTATGGCTACACCTTC
>NA|NA|TRBV20-1|TRBJ2-2
CSAREKGSRANTGELFF
TGCAGTGCTAGGGAAAAAGGGTCCCGCGCGAACACCGGGGAGCTGTTTTTT
>TRBD2|NA|TRBV9|TRBJ2-7
CASSAPVSGGATYEQYF
TGTGCCAGCAGCGCGCCGGTTAGCGGGGGGGCCACCTACGAGCAGTACTTC
>NA|NA|TRBV27|TRBJ2-1
CASTPRGSYNEQFF
TGTGCCAGCACCCCGAGGGGCTCCTACAATGAGCAGTTCTTC
>TRBD1|once|TRBV28|TRBJ1-4
CASSTGGEGYEKLFF
TGTGCCAGCAGTACAGGGGGCGAAGGTTATGAAAAACTGTTTTTT
>TRBD1|NA|TRBV29-1|TRBJ1-2
CSVRTGSNYGYTF
TGCAGCGTACGGACAGGTTCTAACTATGGCTACACCTTC
>NA|NA|TRBV28|TRBJ1-5
CASSSQGRDRQPQHF
TGTGCCAGCAGTTCTCAGGGTAGGGATCGACAGCCCCAGCATTTT